The sequence of this T cell receptor beta chain was determined in a study of control samples from healthy donors and cancer patients. TCRdb's table, derived via immunoSEQ multiplex PCR, lists solely in-frame clones and lacks some. The sample includes 51,000 or so clones, about four fifths of them seen just once. Germline V gives CDR1 KGHSH, CDR2 LQKENI. V gave up 5 bases and J gave up 6 bases, with 11 bases separating them. This CDR3 is built from 13 residues. This chain uses TRBV18 with TRBJ1-5; tentative D call: TRBD1 (6 bases). The sequence came from a man between 65 and 85 years old in good health. The specimen was blood. CDR3 coding DNA: TGTGCCAGCTCAGGGGGCGAAGGTCAGCCCCAGCATTTT. Protein: CASSGGEGQPQHF.